The 28 T cell receptor beta chains presented below share a single source sample, sequenced in a study of response to subunit inactivated influenza vaccine (dated by TCRdb to the late 2010s). Library prep was done by RT-PCR. TCRdb shows the sequencer as Illumina HiSeq 2500. TCRdb reworked the public reads: Q25 trimming with fastp, MiXCR clone assembly, productive beta chains retained. Rows with a matching CDR3 protein are joined into one entry that keeps the most common DNA and genes. In all, the sample holds about 830,000 distinct CDR3 sequences, and roughly 20% of those were seen once. The ten largest clones add up to around 9.9% of the sample. The material sequenced was PBMCs from blood, taken around 5 days after vaccination. All receptors come from a middle-aged man who received an inactivated influenza vaccine. Donor details come from another sample of the same person, matched by shared clones.

This chain connects TRBV20-1 to TRBJ2-7; 10 nucleotides match TRBD2. Unmatched junction bases numbered 2, after V lost 1 base and J lost 2 bases. The CDR3 consists of 14 residues. Per germline, CDR1 DFQATT and CDR2 SNEGSKA (reference sequence). The chain's CDR3 is CSARGTSGPYEQYF. The CDR3 region has the DNA TGCAGTGCTAGAGGGACTAGCGGACCCTACGAGCAGTACTTC.

The V call is TRBV10-3, the J call TRBJ2-1; 10 nucleotides line up with TRBD1. The germline V gene encodes CDR1 ENHRY and CDR2 SYGVKD. The V segment lost 2 bases and the J segment 6 bases; nucleotides outside the gene matches: 7. This CDR3 spans 16 amino acids. CDR3 coding DNA: TGTGCCATCAGTGAGCCTCGGGACAGGGGAGCCAATGAGCAGTTCTTC. Residues: CAISEPRDRGANEQFF.

The CDR3 loop reads CSARGLVGRYEQYF. The CDR3 DNA is TGCAGTGCTAGAGGGCTAGTCGGTCGTTACGAGCAGTACTTC. The rearrangement uses TRBV20-1 and TRBJ2-7, with D unclear. The CDR3 length is 14 residues. The germline V and J ends were trimmed by 1 base and 4 bases, with 14 bases remaining between them. From germline, CDR1 is DFQATT and CDR2 SNEGSKA (reference sequence).

The chain carries TRBV12-3 or TRBV12-4 and TRBJ1-1; 10 nucleotides align to TRBD1. The CDR3 contains 17 residues. J was trimmed by 0 bases and V by 2 bases; bases with no gene match: 6. Here the CDR3 reads CASSLSDRGDMNTEAFF. CDR3 DNA: TGTGCCAGCAGTTTATCGGACAGGGGGGACATGAACACTGAAGCTTTCTTT.

This clonotype was seen a few times. CDR3 nucleotide sequence: TGTGCCAGCAGCGATCCTGGGAGTACAGATACGCAGTATTTT. Its protein is CASSDPGSTDTQYF. The chain carries TRBV7-9 and TRBJ2-3, with D perhaps TRBD2 (5 bases). The CDR3 contains 14 residues. The V gene lost 5 bases and the J gene lost 3 bases, with 12 bases spanning the gap. Germline V gene data show CDR1 as SEHNR and CDR2 as FQNEAQ (reference sequence).

This clonotype turned up a few times. This chain joins TRBV20-1 and TRBJ2-7, with 9 bases lining up with TRBD1. CDR1 is DFQATT, CDR2 SNEGSKA, per germline (reference sequence). After removal of 4 bases from V and 7 bases from J, the junction contained 11 bases not matched to a gene. The CDR3 consists of 14 residues. This CDR3 is CSATGQGLSEEQYF. The CDR3 DNA follows: TGCAGTGCTACCGGACAGGGGCTTTCGGAAGAGCAGTACTTC.

This clonotype appeared many times. V and J are TRBV6-2 or TRBV6-3 and TRBJ1-2; no reliable D call. The CDR3 runs to 13 residues. The germline CDR1 and CDR2 sequences are MNHEY and SVGEGT. Trimming shortened V by 4 bases and J by 7 bases, and 13 bases separated the two germline ends. The CDR3 loop is CASSFRSASGYTF. DNA for the CDR3: TGTGCCAGCAGTTTCAGGAGTGCCTCTGGCTACACCTTC.

The V call is TRBV14, the J call TRBJ2-3; 8 nucleotides agree with TRBD2. Germline-derived CDR1 and CDR2 are SGHDN and FVKESK. After removal of 4 bases from V and 5 bases from J, the junction contained 11 bases not matched to a gene. This CDR3 has 16 amino acids. Here the CDR3 reads CASSRTSMTTGDTQYF. The CDR3 DNA follows: TGTGCCAGCAGCCGGACTAGCATGACAACCGGAGATACGCAGTATTTT. Using reference TRBV14 and TRBJ2-3 for the parts outside the CDR3, the full variable domain is EAGVTQFPSHSVIEKGQTVTLRCDPISGHDNLYWYRRVMGKEIKFLLHFVKESKQDESGMPNNRFLAERTGGTYSTLKVQPAELEDSGVYFCASSRTSMTTGDTQYFGPGTRLTVL.

This clonotype appeared many times. The chain links TRBV6-5 to TRBJ1-2; D call uncertain. Germline-derived CDR1 and CDR2 are MNHEY and SVGAGI. The CDR3 extends over 15 amino acids. V lost 0 bases and J lost 4, with 12 bases in between. CDR3 loop: CASSYSKGSGYGYTF. In DNA, the CDR3 is TGTGCCAGCAGTTACTCGAAAGGGTCGGGCTATGGCTACACCTTC.

A few counts support this clonotype. J is TRBJ1-4 and V is TRBV15, with a possible D match to TRBD1 (6 bases). The germline CDR1 and CDR2 sequences are LNHNV and YYDKDF (reference sequence). The CDR3 consists of 16 residues. V was cut by 2 bases and J by 8 bases, with 18 bases left in between. CDR3 amino acids: CATSRRREQGGEKLFF. The CDR3 coding sequence is TGTGCCACCAGCAGAAGACGAGAACAGGGTGGCGAAAAACTGTTTTTT. Looking up the rest from reference TRBV15 and TRBJ1-4 gives the full variable domain: DAMVIQNPRYQVTQFGKPVTLSCSQTLNHNVMYWYQQKSSQAPKLLFHYYDKDFNNEADTPDNFQSRRPNTSFCFLDIRSPGLGDTAMYLCATSRRREQGGEKLFFGSGTQLSVL.

This clonotype was observed many times. The V gene is TRBV7-8, the J gene TRBJ2-1; no clear D. The germline gives CDR1 SGHVS, CDR2 FQNEAQ. The CDR3 consists of 11 residues. V was clipped by 1 base and J by 10 bases, with 5 bases between them. The DNA of the CDR3 is TGTGCCAGCAGCTTAGGCCAAGAGCAGTTCTTC. Translation: CASSLGQEQFF.

The rearrangement joins TRBV5-4 to TRBJ2-5; D remains unclear. V was shortened by 0 bases and J by 4 bases, with 7 bases between the two germline ends. Germline CDR1 reads SGHNT; CDR2 reads YYREEE (reference sequence). The CDR3 has 13 amino acids. CDR3 in amino acids: CASSLDQLETQYF. CDR3 bases: TGTGCCAGCAGCTTGGATCAGTTAGAGACCCAGTACTTC.

CDR3 sequence: CASRPDRGLWQPQHF. CDR3 DNA sequence: TGTGCCAGCAGACCCGACAGGGGGCTTTGGCAGCCCCAGCATTTT. This sequence joins TRBV6-2 or TRBV6-3 and TRBJ1-5; 10 bases fit TRBD1. Germline-derived CDR1 and CDR2 are MNHEY and SVGEGT. The junction had 9 bases not matched to a gene; V was cut back by 6 bases and J by 7 bases. CDR3 length equals 15 residues.

The gene calls are TRBV12-3 or TRBV12-4 and TRBJ2-7, with 10 bases fitting TRBD1. This CDR3 has 16 amino acids. V was clipped by 1 base and J by 1 base; unmatched bases: 4. The CDR3 DNA sequence: TGTGCCAGCAGTTTAGTAGGACAGGGGGTTTCCTACGAGCAGTACTTC. This encodes CASSLVGQGVSYEQYF.

This clonotype was counted between two and nine times. The chain combines TRBV20-1 with TRBJ1-3; no firm D call. The CDR3 contains 12 residues. Looked up from germline, CDR1 is DFQATT and CDR2 is SNEGSKA (reference sequence). Trimming took off 4 bases at V and 3 bases at J, with 7 bases between the two ends. For the CDR3, the DNA is TGCAGTGCTACCGGGGATGGAAACACCATATATTTT. This translates into CSATGDGNTIYF.

V usage is TRBV5-1 and J usage is TRBJ1-2; no definite D call. Germline V CDR1 and CDR2: SGHRS, YFSETQ. This CDR3 has 15 amino acids. Deletions cut 3 bases from V and 2 bases from J, with 14 bases between. The CDR3 coding sequence is TGCGCCAGCAGCTCCAACCCGAGAGTAAACTATGGCTACACCTTC. It encodes CASSSNPRVNYGYTF.

This chain joins TRBV4-1 and TRBJ2-2; TRBD2 might be the D (6 bases). Germline V gives CDR1 MGHRA, CDR2 YSYEKL. The ends were cut back, 3 bases at V and 5 bases at J, with 19 bases in the middle. This CDR3 comprises 17 residues. The CDR3 is CASSQNPGGWETGELFF. The DNA for the CDR3 is TGCGCCAGCAGCCAGAACCCCGGAGGGTGGGAGACCGGGGAGCTGTTTTTT.

V is TRBV7-9 and J is TRBJ1-2; D perhaps matches TRBD1 (6 bases). Trimming left V 4 bases short and J 0 bases short, with 15 bases between. The CDR3 totals 16 residues. Germline V CDR1 and CDR2: SEHNR, FQNEAQ (reference sequence). CDR3: CASSYPGDKANYGYTF. CDR3 DNA: TGTGCCAGCAGCTACCCTGGGGACAAAGCTAACTATGGCTACACCTTC.

The chain has TRBV4-1 and TRBJ2-7; TRBD1 aligns across 8 bases. Germline V gene sequence: CDR1 MGHRA, CDR2 YSYEKL. V trimming: 1 base; J trimming: 2 bases; junction bases outside the gene matches: 4. The CDR3 sequence is 15 residues long. The CDR3 DNA reads TGCGCCAGCAGCCAAGCCGGGACAGGCGCCTACGAGCAGTACTTC. As protein: CASSQAGTGAYEQYF.

The chain links TRBV20-1 to TRBJ2-7; 7 bases fit TRBD1. There are 17 residues in the CDR3. Germline V gene data show CDR1 as DFQATT and CDR2 as SNEGSKA (reference sequence). V lost 0 bases, J lost 0 bases, and 11 bases stayed unmatched. In DNA form, the CDR3 reads TGCAGTGCTAGAGATACGGAGACAGGGATTTACTCCTACGAGCAGTACTTC. The encoded protein is CSARDTETGIYSYEQYF.

Only a few counts were recorded for this clonotype. The V gene is TRBV20-1, the J gene TRBJ2-2; possibly TRBD2 for D (6 bases). The CDR3 length is 13 residues. Germline-derived CDR1 and CDR2 are DFQATT and SNEGSKA (reference sequence). V lost 4 bases, J lost 6 bases, and 12 bases lay in between. CDR3 bases: TGCAGTGCTACGCGGACTATTTCCGGGGAGCTGTTTTTT. This encodes CSATRTISGELFF.

This clonotype was seen more than once but under ten times. This chain joins TRBV6-2 or TRBV6-3 and TRBJ2-7, with D unresolved. The CDR3 is 14 amino acids. Germline-derived CDR1 and CDR2 are MNHEY and SVGEGT. V lost 2 bases, J lost 0 bases, and 8 bases lay in between. The CDR3 loop reads CASSYDQSSYEQYF. For the CDR3, the DNA is TGTGCCAGCAGTTACGATCAGAGCTCCTACGAGCAGTACTTC.

This clonotype was detected only a few times. The chain employs TRBV7-2 and TRBJ1-4; D is undetermined. Trimming shortened V by 2 bases and J by 2 bases, and 6 bases separated the two germline ends. The CDR3 extends over 14 amino acids. Germline values: CDR1 SGHTA, CDR2 FQGNSA. The CDR3 coding sequence is TGTGCCAGCAGCTTACGACGCACTAATGAAAAACTGTTTTTT. Translating it yields CASSLRRTNEKLFF.

This clonotype was detected a few times. The rearrangement links TRBV6-6 to TRBJ2-7, with D tentatively TRBD1 (6 bases). V lost 2 bases and J lost 9, with 11 bases in between. Looked up from germline, CDR1 is MNHNY and CDR2 is SVGAGI (reference sequence). This CDR3 region has 12 residues. The CDR3 spells CASSYHLDRQYF. CDR3 nucleotides: TGTGCCAGCAGTTACCACCTGGACAGGCAGTACTTC.

The chain joins TRBV5-1 to TRBJ2-7; 11 bases match TRBD2. From germline, CDR1 is SGHRS and CDR2 YFSETQ. The trim removed 5 bases at V and 4 bases at J, leaving 5 bases unmatched. This CDR3 has 14 residues. The CDR3 spells CASRAGTSGYEQYF. CDR3 coding DNA: TGCGCCAGCAGAGCCGGGACTAGCGGATACGAGCAGTACTTC.

This clonotype was recorded at least ten times. The chain carries TRBV10-2 and TRBJ1-3; the D is unclear. CDR1 WSHSY and CDR2 SAAADI come from the germline V gene. This CDR3 contains 11 residues. Deletions cut 7 bases from V and 0 bases from J, with 1 base between. DNA of the CDR3: TGCGCCAGCACCTCTGGAAACACCATATATTTT. Its translation is CASTSGNTIYF.

V usage is TRBV2 and J usage is TRBJ2-2; D is perhaps TRBD1 or TRBD2 (6 bases each). Germline-derived CDR1 and CDR2 are SNHLY and FYNNEI. The CDR3 sequence is 14 residues long. Trimming pared 8 bases from V and 6 bases from J, leaving 16 bases between. CDR3 region: CASGGLRRAGELFF. CDR3 coding DNA: TGTGCCAGCGGGGGGCTCCGCCGGGCCGGGGAGCTGTTTTTT.

This clonotype has a handful of counts. This chain connects TRBV27 to TRBJ1-4; possible D gene TRBD1, 5 bases. CDR3 length equals 14 residues. The germline V gene has CDR1 MNHEY and CDR2 SMNVEV (reference sequence). Trimming removed 4 bases at V and 6 bases at J, with 12 bases between. The CDR3 region is CASSWGKTHEKLFF. The CDR3, as DNA: TGTGCCAGCAGTTGGGGGAAGACCCATGAAAAACTGTTTTTT.